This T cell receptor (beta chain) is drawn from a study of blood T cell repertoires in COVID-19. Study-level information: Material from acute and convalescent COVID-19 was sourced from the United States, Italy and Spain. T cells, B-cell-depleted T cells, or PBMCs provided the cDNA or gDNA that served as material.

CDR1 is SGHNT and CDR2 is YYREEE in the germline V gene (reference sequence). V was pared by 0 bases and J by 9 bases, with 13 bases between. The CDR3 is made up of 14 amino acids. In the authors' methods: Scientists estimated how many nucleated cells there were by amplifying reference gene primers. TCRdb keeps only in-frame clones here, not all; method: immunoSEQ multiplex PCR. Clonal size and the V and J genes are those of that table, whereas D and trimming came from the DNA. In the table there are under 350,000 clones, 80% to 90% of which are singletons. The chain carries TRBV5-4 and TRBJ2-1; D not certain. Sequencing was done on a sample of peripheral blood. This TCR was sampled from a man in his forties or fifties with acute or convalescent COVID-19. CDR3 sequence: CASSLVSLTGEQFF. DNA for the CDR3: TGTGCCAGCAGCTTGGTGTCACTAACCGGTGAGCAGTTCTTC. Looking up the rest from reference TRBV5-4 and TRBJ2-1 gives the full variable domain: ETGVTQSPTHLIKTRGQQVTLRCSSQSGHNTVSWYQQALGQGPQFIFQYYREEENGRGNFPPRFSGLQFPNYSSELNVNALELDDSALYLCASSLVSLTGEQFFGPGTRLTVL.